What follows are 13 T cell receptor beta chains derived from one specimen sequenced in a study of blood T cells in healthy people across ages. Using a J-beta primer mix together with a sample-barcoded 5' primer, a second PCR was run for roughly 6 to 11 cycles. TCRdb re-analysed the 5' RACE reads in MiXCR, keeping a single row per CDR3 protein. The sample has 850,000 to 950,000 distinct CDR3 sequences, 25% to 30% seen once. What was sequenced was blood. These receptor sequences come from a woman of 80 years or more in good health.

This clonotype turned up a few times. V usage is TRBV2 and J usage is TRBJ2-4; no clear D. The DNA end lines up better with TRBJ2-7; the J call may be wrong. The CDR3 spans 14 residues. The germline V gene has CDR1 SNHLY and CDR2 FYNNEI. CDR3 loop: CASSVKYKTYEQYF. The CDR3 region has the DNA TGTGCCAGCAGTGTGAAATACAAAACCTACGAGCAGTACTTC.

This clonotype was counted at least ten times. The chain couples TRBV7-9 to TRBJ1-6; D unresolved. Germline V CDR1 and CDR2: SEHNR, FQNEAQ (reference sequence). The CDR3 is 15 amino acids. V was cut by 1 base and J by 5 bases, with 9 bases left in between. In nucleotides, the CDR3 is TGTGCCAGCAGCTTAGGGTCCCCAGATAATTCACCCCTCCACTTT. This sequence encodes CASSLGSPDNSPLHF.

In its sample, this clonotype was seen many times. The V call is TRBV10-3, the J call TRBJ2-5, with D perhaps matching TRBD1 (7 bases). Per the germline V gene, CDR1 is ENHRY and CDR2 is SYGVKD. The V and J ends lost 6 bases and 5 bases respectively, with 25 bases between them. The CDR3 covers 17 residues. As DNA, the CDR3 is TGTGCCATCAGCCCGGCAGGGGGGACGCGCGGTATCGAGACCCAGTACTTC. It codes for CAISPAGGTRGIETQYF.

This clonotype was seen more than once but under ten times. The chain employs TRBV19 and TRBJ2-3; 7 nucleotides line up with TRBD2. The V gene's germline CDR1 is LNHDA and CDR2 SQIVND (reference sequence). The CDR3 covers 16 residues. V trimming: 4 bases; J trimming: 1 base; junction bases outside the gene matches: 8. The CDR3 is CASSSPRRERTDTQYF. The CDR3 bases are TGTGCCAGTAGTAGCCCTAGGCGGGAGCGCACAGATACGCAGTATTTT.

Concerning this clonotype: This may be a read error, as it is one base from a much larger clone. V usage is TRBV21-1 and J usage is TRBJ1-2; whether TRBD1, the table's D call, matches the DNA was not checked. TRBV21-1 is an annotated pseudogene. This CDR3 contains 12 residues. The CDR3 protein is CASSNGGHGYTF. The CDR3 DNA reads as TGTGCCAGCAGCAATGGGGGTCATGGCTACACCTTC.

As to this clonotype: A clone one base away is much larger, so this may be a read error. V and J are TRBV11-2 and TRBJ2-6; D uncertain. The CDR3 consists of 17 residues. The germline gives CDR1 SGHAT, CDR2 FQNNGV. The CDR3 bases are TGTGCCAGCAGCTCAGGTCTCCAGTACTCTGGGGTCAACGTCCTGACTTTC. Amino acid sequence: CASSSGLQYSGVNVLTF.

This clonotype was detected many times. This sequence joins TRBV28 and TRBJ1-5, with D hard to call. Germline V lookup: CDR1 MDHEN, CDR2 SYDVKM. The CDR3 extends over 16 amino acids. Trimming left V 6 bases short and J 3 bases short, with 18 bases between. The CDR3 is CASRTRRADFNQPQHF. CDR3 in DNA: TGTGCCAGCAGAACCCGGAGGGCAGATTTCAATCAGCCCCAGCATTTT. Based on the CDR3 plus reference TRBV28 and TRBJ1-5, the full variable domain is DVKVTQSSRYLVKRTGEKVFLECVQDMDHENMFWYRQDPGLGLRLIYFSYDVKMKEKGDIPEGYSVSREKKERFSLILESASTNQTSMYLCASRTRRADFNQPQHFGDGTRLSIL.

Comment on this clonotype: This could be a read error, since a much larger clone is one nucleotide away. This rearrangement joins TRBV7-2 to TRBJ2-5; 7 bases match TRBD1. CDR3 length: 15 amino acids. Looked up from germline, CDR1 is SGHTA and CDR2 is FQGNSA. The CDR3 protein is CAGSLEGQSRETQYF. CDR3 sequence (DNA): TGTGCCGGCAGCTTAGAGGGACAGTCGAGAGAGACCCAGTACTTC. Filled out from reference TRBV7-2 and TRBJ2-5, the complete variable domain reads GAGVSQSPSNKVTEKGKDVELRCDPISGHTALYWYRQSLGQGLEFLIYFQGNSAPDKSGLPSDRFSAERTGGSVSTLTIQRTQQEDSAVYLCAGSLEGQSRETQYFGPGTRLLVL.

This clonotype was seen at least ten times. The chain combines TRBV6-2 or TRBV6-3 with TRBJ2-1; D might be TRBD1 (6 bases). The CDR3 consists of 12 residues. Trimming removed 5 bases at V and 7 bases at J, with 9 bases between. CDR1 MNHEY and CDR2 SVGEGT come from the germline V gene. CDR3 coding DNA: TGTGCCAGCAGTCGGGACAATAATGAGCAGTTCTTC. This encodes CASSRDNNEQFF.

Many counts were recorded for this clonotype. The V and J genes are TRBV10-2 and TRBJ1-1, with 9 bases lining up with TRBD1. The CDR3 is 16 amino acids. Per the germline V gene, CDR1 is WSHSY and CDR2 is SAAADI. The V segment lost 6 bases and the J segment 5 bases; nucleotides outside the gene matches: 13. The CDR3 DNA follows: TGCGCCAGCAGAAGGGAAGGGGACAGGGAGGGAACTGAAGCTTTCTTT. This gives the protein CASRREGDREGTEAFF.

The chain recombines TRBV7-2 with TRBJ2-4; 8 nucleotides match TRBD1. The germline V gene has CDR1 SGHTA and CDR2 FQGNSA. With V trimmed by 5 bases and J by 7 bases, 10 bases remained unmatched. The CDR3 sequence is 15 residues long. CDR3: CASSPRTGSDNIQYF. CDR3 sequence (DNA): TGTGCCAGCAGCCCCCGGACAGGGTCGGATAACATTCAGTACTTC.

This clonotype appeared many times. The gene calls are TRBV29-1 and TRBJ2-3; 9 nucleotides match TRBD1. The CDR3 extends over 14 amino acids. V shed 6 bases and J 3 bases; nucleotides not matched to a gene: 7. Per germline, CDR1 SQVTM and CDR2 ANQGSEA. CDR3 residues: CSVEQGARTDTQYF. The CDR3 DNA follows: TGCAGCGTGGAACAGGGGGCCCGTACAGATACGCAGTATTTT.

This clonotype has a count of ten or more. The gene calls are TRBV7-2 and TRBJ1-2, with a possible D match to TRBD1 (6 bases). This CDR3 has 17 residues. Per the germline V gene, CDR1 is SGHTA and CDR2 is FQGNSA. V lost 6 bases and J lost 4, with 24 bases in between. CDR3 protein: CASRRPAPGHTVYGYTF. In DNA form, the CDR3 reads TGTGCCAGCAGACGTCCGGCTCCGGGACACACAGTCTATGGCTACACCTTC.